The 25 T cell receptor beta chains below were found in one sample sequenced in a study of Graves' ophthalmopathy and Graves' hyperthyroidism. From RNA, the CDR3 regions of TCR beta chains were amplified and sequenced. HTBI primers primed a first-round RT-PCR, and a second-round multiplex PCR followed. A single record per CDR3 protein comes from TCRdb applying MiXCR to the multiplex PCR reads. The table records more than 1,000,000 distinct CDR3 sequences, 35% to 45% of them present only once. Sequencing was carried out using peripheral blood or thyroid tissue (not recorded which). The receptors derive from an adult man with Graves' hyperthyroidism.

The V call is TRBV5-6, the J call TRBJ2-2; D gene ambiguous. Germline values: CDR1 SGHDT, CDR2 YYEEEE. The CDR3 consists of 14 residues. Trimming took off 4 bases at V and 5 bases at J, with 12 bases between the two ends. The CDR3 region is CASSPRTETGELFF. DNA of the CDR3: TGTGCCAGCAGCCCACGGACCGAGACCGGGGAGCTGTTTTTT.

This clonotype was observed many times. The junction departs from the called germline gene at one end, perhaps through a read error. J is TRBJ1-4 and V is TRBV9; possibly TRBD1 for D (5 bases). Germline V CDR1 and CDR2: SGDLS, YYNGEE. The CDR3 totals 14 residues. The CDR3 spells CASSVGGTKEKLFF. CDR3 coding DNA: TGTGCCAGCAGCGTTGGGGGAACTAAAGAAAAACTGTTTTTT.

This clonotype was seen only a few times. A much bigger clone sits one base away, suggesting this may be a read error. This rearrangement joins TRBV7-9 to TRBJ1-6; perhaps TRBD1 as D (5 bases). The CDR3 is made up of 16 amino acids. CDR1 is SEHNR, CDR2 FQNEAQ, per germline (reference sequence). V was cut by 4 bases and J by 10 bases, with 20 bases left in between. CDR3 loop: CASSSPGLTGESPLHF. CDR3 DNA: TGTGCCAGCAGCTCGCCAGGGTTAACGGGAGAATCACCCCTCCACTTT.

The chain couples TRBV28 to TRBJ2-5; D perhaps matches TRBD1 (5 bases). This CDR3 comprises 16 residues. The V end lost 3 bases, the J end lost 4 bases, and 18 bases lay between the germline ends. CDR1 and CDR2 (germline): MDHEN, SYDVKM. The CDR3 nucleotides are TGTGCCAGCAGTTTCCTCGAGGACATATTAGCAGAGACCCAGTACTTC. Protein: CASSFLEDILAETQYF.

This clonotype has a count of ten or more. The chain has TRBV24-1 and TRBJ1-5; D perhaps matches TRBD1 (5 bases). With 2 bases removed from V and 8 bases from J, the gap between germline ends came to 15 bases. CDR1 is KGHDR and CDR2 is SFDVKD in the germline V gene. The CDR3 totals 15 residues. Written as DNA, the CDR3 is TGTGCCACCAGTGATTCACTCGGGGGGGGGGAGCCCCAGCATTTT. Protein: CATSDSLGGGEPQHF.

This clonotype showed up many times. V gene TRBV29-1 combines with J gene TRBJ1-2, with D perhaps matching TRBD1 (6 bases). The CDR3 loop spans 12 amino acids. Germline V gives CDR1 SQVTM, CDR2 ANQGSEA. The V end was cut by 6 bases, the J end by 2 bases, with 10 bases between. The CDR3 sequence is CSVIGQNYGYTF. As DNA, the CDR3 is TGCAGCGTGATCGGACAGAACTATGGCTACACCTTC.

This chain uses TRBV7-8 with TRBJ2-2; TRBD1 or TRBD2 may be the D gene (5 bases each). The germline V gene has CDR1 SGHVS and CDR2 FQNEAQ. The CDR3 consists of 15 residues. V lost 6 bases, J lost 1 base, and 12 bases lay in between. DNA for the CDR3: TGTGCCAGCAGGTCTGGGACCCAGAACACCGGGGAGCTGTTTTTT. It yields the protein CASRSGTQNTGELFF.

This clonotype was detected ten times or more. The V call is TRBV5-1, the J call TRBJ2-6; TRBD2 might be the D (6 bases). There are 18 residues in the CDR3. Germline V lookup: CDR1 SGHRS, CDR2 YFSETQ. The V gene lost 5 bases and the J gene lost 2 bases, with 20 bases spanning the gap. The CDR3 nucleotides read TGCGCCAGCAGTTGGCAGCGTGGAGGGGTCCCTGGGGCCAACGTCCTGACTTTC. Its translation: CASSWQRGGVPGANVLTF.

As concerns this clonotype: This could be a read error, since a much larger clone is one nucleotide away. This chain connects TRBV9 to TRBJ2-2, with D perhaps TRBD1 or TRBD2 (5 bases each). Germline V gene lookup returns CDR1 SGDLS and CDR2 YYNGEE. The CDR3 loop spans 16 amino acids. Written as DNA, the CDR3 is TGCGCCAGCGGCTCCAGACAAGACAGTAACACCGGGGAGCTGTTTTTT. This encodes CASGSRQDSNTGELFF.

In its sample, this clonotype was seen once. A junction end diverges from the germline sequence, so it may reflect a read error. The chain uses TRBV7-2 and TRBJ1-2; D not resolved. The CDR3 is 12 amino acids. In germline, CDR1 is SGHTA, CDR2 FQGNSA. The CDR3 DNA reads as TGTGCCAGCTCCGTTGCGGGCTATGGCCACACCTTC. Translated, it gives CASSVAGYGHTF. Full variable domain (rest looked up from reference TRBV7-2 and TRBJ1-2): GAGVSQSPSNKVTEKGKDVELRCDPISGHTALYWYRQSLGQGLEFLIYFQGNSAPDKSGLPSDRFSAERTGGSVSTLTIQRTQQEDSAVYLCASSVAGYGHTFGSGTRLTVV.

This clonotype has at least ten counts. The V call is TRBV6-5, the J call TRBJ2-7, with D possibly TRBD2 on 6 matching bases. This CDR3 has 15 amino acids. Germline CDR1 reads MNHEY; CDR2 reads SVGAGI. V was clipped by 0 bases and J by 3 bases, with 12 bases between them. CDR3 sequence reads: CASSYSTQGLYEQYF. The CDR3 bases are TGTGCCAGCAGTTACTCGACTCAGGGACTCTACGAGCAGTACTTC.

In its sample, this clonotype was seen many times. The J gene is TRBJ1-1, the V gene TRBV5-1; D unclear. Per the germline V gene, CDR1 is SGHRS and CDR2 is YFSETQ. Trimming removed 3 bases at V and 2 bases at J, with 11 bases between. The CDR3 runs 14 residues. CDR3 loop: CASSSIQPNTEAFF. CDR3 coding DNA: TGCGCCAGCAGCTCCATCCAGCCAAACACTGAAGCTTTCTTT.

The CDR3 DNA is TGTGCCACCAGCAGGGGGGATACGCAGTATTTT. Translated, it gives CATSRGDTQYF. The V call is TRBV15, the J call TRBJ2-3; unclear D gene. Per the germline V gene, CDR1 is LNHNV and CDR2 is YYDKDF (reference sequence). CDR3 length: 11 amino acids. V was shortened by 3 bases and J by 6 bases, with 4 bases between the two germline ends.

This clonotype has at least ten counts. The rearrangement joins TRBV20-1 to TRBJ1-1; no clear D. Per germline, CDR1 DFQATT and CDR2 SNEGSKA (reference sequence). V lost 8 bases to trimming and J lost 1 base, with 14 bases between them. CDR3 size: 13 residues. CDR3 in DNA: TGCAGTAGGGTCCAACGGCCGAACACTGAAGCTTTCTTT. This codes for CSRVQRPNTEAFF.

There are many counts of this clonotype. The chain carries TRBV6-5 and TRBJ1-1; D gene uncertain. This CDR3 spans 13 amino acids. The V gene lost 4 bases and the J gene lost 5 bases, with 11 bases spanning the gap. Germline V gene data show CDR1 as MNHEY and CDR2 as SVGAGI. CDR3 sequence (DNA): TGTGCCAGCAGTTTACTACCAAGAACTGAAGCTTTCTTT. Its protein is CASSLLPRTEAFF.

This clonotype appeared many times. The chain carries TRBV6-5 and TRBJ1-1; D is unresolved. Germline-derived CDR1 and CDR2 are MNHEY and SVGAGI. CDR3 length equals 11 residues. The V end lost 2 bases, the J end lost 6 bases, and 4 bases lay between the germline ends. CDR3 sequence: CASSYGAEAFF. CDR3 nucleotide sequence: TGTGCCAGCAGTTACGGCGCTGAAGCTTTCTTT.

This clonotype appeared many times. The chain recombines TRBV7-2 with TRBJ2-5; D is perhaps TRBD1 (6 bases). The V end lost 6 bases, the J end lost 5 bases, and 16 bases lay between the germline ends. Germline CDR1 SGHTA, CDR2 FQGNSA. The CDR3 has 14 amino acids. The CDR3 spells CASREGQRVETQYF. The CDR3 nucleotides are TGTGCCAGCAGGGAAGGACAGCGTGTGGAGACCCAGTACTTC.

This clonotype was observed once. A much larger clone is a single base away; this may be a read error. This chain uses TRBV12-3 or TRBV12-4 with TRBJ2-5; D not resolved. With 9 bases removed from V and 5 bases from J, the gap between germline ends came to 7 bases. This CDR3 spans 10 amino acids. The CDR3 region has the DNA TGTGCCAGGGGCTGGGAGACCCAGTACTTC. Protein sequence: CARGWETQYF.

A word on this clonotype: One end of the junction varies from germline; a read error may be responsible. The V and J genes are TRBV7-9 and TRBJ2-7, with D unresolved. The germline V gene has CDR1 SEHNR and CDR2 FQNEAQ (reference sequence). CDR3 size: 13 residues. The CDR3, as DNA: TGTGCCGGCAGCCCCGGACCTACCTACGAGCAGTACTTC. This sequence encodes CAGSPGPTYEQYF.

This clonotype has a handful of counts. The CDR3 nucleotides read TGTGCCAGCAGTACTGGCCTTAGGTCCGGGCAGCCCCAGCATTTT. Its protein product is CASSTGLRSGQPQHF. The chain links TRBV6-2 or TRBV6-3 to TRBJ1-5; no firm D call. This CDR3 contains 15 residues. Looked up from germline, CDR1 is MNHEY and CDR2 is SVGEGT. The V and J ends lost 5 bases and 7 bases respectively, with 18 bases between them.

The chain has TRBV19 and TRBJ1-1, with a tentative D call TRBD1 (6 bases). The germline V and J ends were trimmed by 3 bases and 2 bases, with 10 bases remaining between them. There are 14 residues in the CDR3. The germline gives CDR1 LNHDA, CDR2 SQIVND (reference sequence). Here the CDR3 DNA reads TGTGCCAGTAGTATGTGGGGGCATAACACTGAAGCTTTCTTT. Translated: CASSMWGHNTEAFF.

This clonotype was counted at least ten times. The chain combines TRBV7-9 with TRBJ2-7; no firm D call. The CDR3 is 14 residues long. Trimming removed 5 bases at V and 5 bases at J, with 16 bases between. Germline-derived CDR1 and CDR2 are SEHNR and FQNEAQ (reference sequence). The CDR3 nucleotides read TGTGCCAGCAGCGCCCGACCGCGTCAGAACGAGCAGTACTTC. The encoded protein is CASSARPRQNEQYF. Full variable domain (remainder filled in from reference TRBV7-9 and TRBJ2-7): DTGVSQNPRHKITKRGQNVTFRCDPISEHNRLYWYRQTLGQGPEFLTYFQNEAQLEKSRLLSDRFSAERPKGSFSTLEIQRTEQGDSAMYLCASSARPRQNEQYFGPGTRLTVT.

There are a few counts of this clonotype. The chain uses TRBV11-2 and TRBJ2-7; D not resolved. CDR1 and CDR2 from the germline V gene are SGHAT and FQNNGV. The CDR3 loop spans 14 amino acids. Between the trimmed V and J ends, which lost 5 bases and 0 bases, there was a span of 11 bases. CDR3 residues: CASSPLYSSYEQYF. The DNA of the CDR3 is TGTGCCAGCAGCCCACTTTACAGCTCCTACGAGCAGTACTTC.

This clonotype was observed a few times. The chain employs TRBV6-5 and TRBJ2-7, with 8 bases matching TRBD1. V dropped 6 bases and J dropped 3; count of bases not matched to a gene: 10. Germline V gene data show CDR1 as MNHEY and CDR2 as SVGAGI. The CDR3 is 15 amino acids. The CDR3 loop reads CASSDDGTGVYEQYF. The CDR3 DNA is TGTGCCAGCAGCGACGACGGGACAGGAGTCTACGAGCAGTACTTC.

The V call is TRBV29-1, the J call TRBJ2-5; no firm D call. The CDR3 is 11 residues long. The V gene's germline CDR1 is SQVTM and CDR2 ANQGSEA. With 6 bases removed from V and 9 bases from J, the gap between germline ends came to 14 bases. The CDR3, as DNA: TGCAGCGTCCGGGCAGGTCGAGCCCAGTACTTC. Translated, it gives CSVRAGRAQYF.